Listed below are T cell receptor beta chains from one sample, sequenced in a study of blood T cell repertoires in COVID-19. Measured with immunoSEQ multiplex PCR; TCRdb has only the in-frame clones, and not every one. The sample has around 40,000 clones, approximately 87% seen once. The material sequenced was peripheral blood. The receptors shown here come from a man aged 40-49 years with COVID-19, enrolled during active disease. Each CDR3 is given with its conserved first and last residue. The D gene is left open where the match is weak. Clone sizes are given selectively: once, few, many, or a class where the clone is expanded.

cdr3_aa cdr3_nt v_call clone_size j_call d_call
CASSPEGGRTQYF TGCGCCAGCAGCCCGGAGGGCGGGAGGACCCAGTACTTC TRBV5-1 . TRBJ2-5 TRBD2
CASSPPGLAGARGNEQFF TGTGCCAGCTCACCACCCGGACTAGCGGGGGCCCGGGGCAATGAGCAGTTCTTC TRBV18 . TRBJ2-1 TRBD2
CASSLASGLAGVGDEQFF TGTGCCAGCAGCTTAGCCTCCGGACTAGCGGGAGTCGGAGATGAGCAGTTCTTC TRBV11-2 . TRBJ2-1 TRBD2
CASSPPARLNTEAFF TGTGCCAGCTCACCACCGGCCAGGCTGAACACTGAAGCTTTCTTT TRBV18 . TRBJ1-1 .
CASSITGTSGANEQFF TGTGCCAGCAGCATAACCGGGACTAGCGGGGCCAATGAGCAGTTCTTC TRBV9 . TRBJ2-1 TRBD2
CASSSGRTEAFF TGTGCCAGTAGTTCCGGGAGGACTGAAGCTTTCTTT TRBV19 . TRBJ1-1 .
CASSLGQAGELFF TGTGCCAGCAGTCTAGGACAGGCCGGGGAGCTGTTTTTT TRBV27 . TRBJ2-2 TRBD1
CASSVGDTLSEKLFF TGTGCCAGCAGTGTCGGTGACACACTTTCCGAAAAACTGTTTTTT TRBV2 . TRBJ1-4 .
CASSLDTLGTGVVEQYF TGTGCCAGCAGCTTAGACACTCTCGGGACAGGGGTCGTCGAGCAGTACTTC TRBV11-3 few TRBJ2-7 TRBD1
CASSVVEGEGYTF TGTGCCAGCAGCGTAGTCGAGGGGGAAGGCTACACCTTC TRBV9 . TRBJ1-2 .
CASSSGGAGSYNEQFF TGTGCCAGCAGTAGCGGAGGGGCGGGCTCCTACAATGAGCAGTTCTTC TRBV28 once TRBJ2-1 .
CASSLGGTGSSDEQFF TGTGCCAGCAGCTTGGGGGGGACAGGGTCCTCGGATGAGCAGTTCTTC TRBV5-6 . TRBJ2-1 TRBD1
CASSLGLASEQYF TGTGCCAGCAGCTTAGGATTAGCAAGCGAGCAGTACTTC TRBV7-9 . TRBJ2-7 .
CATSDPGLALSTDTQYF TGTGCCACCAGTGACCCGGGACTAGCGCTGAGCACAGATACGCAGTATTTT TRBV24-1 . TRBJ2-3 TRBD2
CASSSRDRGEGEKLFF TGTGCCAGCAGCTCCCGGGACAGGGGTGAAGGCGAAAAACTGTTTTTT TRBV2 . TRBJ1-4 TRBD1
CSVEGQGHNYGYTF TGCAGCGTAGAGGGACAGGGGCATAACTATGGCTACACCTTC TRBV29-1 . TRBJ1-2 TRBD1
CASSSIYTEAFF TGTGCCAGCAGCTCCATTTACACTGAAGCTTTCTTT TRBV11-2 . TRBJ1-1 .
CASSLSSGRANEQFF TGTGCCAGCAGTTTATCCAGCGGGAGGGCCAATGAGCAGTTCTTC TRBV27 . TRBJ2-1 TRBD2
CASSTPGGPYEQYF TGTGCCAGCAGCACCCCAGGGGGCCCCTACGAGCAGTACTTC TRBV7-2 . TRBJ2-7 TRBD1
CASSAGQGAETQYF TGCGCCAGCAGCGCGGGACAGGGGGCCGAGACCCAGTACTTC TRBV5-1 . TRBJ2-5 TRBD1
CASSKTRDRGPNEQFF TGTGCCAGCAGCAAGACCCGGGACAGGGGCCCCAATGAGCAGTTCTTC TRBV21-1 . TRBJ2-1 .
CASSATSAGVGTDTQYF TGTGCCAGCAGCGCAACCTCGGCGGGGGTAGGCACAGATACGCAGTATTTT TRBV7-2 once TRBJ2-3 TRBD2
CASSRVPGQGSGNTIYF TGTGCCAGCAGCCGCGTCCCGGGACAGGGGTCTGGAAACACCATATATTTT TRBV3-1/TRBV3-2 . TRBJ1-3 TRBD1
CASSPSGVSSVGYTF TGTGCCAGCAGTCCCTCGGGGGTCTCCTCGGTTGGCTACACCTTC TRBV28 . TRBJ1-2 .
CASSLSPGQGYNEQFF TGTGCCAGCAGTTTATCGCCGGGACAGGGTTACAATGAGCAGTTCTTC TRBV27 . TRBJ2-1 TRBD1
CASSEQPSANYGYTF TGTGCCAGCAGTGAACAACCCAGCGCTAACTATGGCTACACCTTC TRBV6-4 . TRBJ1-2 .
CASSPPGWGTSGRTDTQYF TGTGCCAGCAGCCCCCCAGGCTGGGGGACTAGCGGACGCACAGATACGCAGTATTTT TRBV7-9 . TRBJ2-3 TRBD2
CASSLGRSGGSLDTQYF TGTGCCAGCAGCTTAGGTCGGTCGGGGGGATCTCTGGATACGCAGTATTTT TRBV7-2 . TRBJ2-3 TRBD2
CASSGSWENTIYF TGTGCCAGCAGCGGGAGCTGGGAGAACACCATATATTTT TRBV2 . TRBJ1-3 .
CASSLGAEGNTIYF TGCGCCAGCAGCTTGGGGGCTGAAGGAAACACCATATATTTT TRBV5-1 . TRBJ1-3 .
CAWSDDSNTIYF TGTGCCTGGAGCGATGACTCAAACACCATATATTTT TRBV30 once TRBJ1-3 .
CASSPGTTQETQYF TGTGCCAGCAGCCCAGGGACTACCCAAGAGACCCAGTACTTC TRBV9 . TRBJ2-5 TRBD2
CASSLGTGTIYEQYF TGTGCCAGCAGCTTGGGTACCGGGACTATATACGAGCAGTACTTC TRBV5-4 . TRBJ2-7 TRBD2
CSVRPSETQYF TGCAGCGTTCGTCCCTCGGAGACCCAGTACTTC TRBV29-1 . TRBJ2-5 .
CASSLSRNRGHEEKLFF TGCGCCAGCAGCTTGTCACGTAACAGGGGGCATGAGGAAAAACTGTTTTTT TRBV5-1 few TRBJ1-4 TRBD1
CASSEWSSGGPIAQYF TGCGCCAGCAGTGAGTGGTCTAGCGGGGGCCCCATAGCCCAGTACTTC TRBV10-1 . TRBJ2-5 TRBD2
CASSELEGTNEKLFF TGTGCCAGCAGTGAATTGGAGGGCACTAATGAAAAACTGTTTTTT TRBV2 . TRBJ1-4 .
CASSPDSGTDTQYF TGTGCCAGCAGCCCGGACTCTGGCACAGATACGCAGTATTTT TRBV7-3 . TRBJ2-3 .
CASSLDDKPQHF TGTGCCAGCTCACTGGATGACAAGCCCCAGCATTTT TRBV7-9 . TRBJ1-5 .
CARRDFRERQPQHF TGTGCCAGGCGGGACTTTCGAGAACGTCAGCCCCAGCATTTT TRBV6-5 . TRBJ1-5 .
CASSYSRGNTEAFF TGTGCCAGCAGTTACTCGAGAGGGAACACTGAAGCTTTCTTT TRBV6-5 . TRBJ1-1 .
CASSLLQTGGESPLHF TGCGCCAGCAGCCTACTCCAGACAGGGGGAGAATCACCCCTCCACTTT TRBV5-1 . TRBJ1-6 TRBD1
CASSTYRGTGANVLTF TGTGCCAGCAGCACATACAGGGGGACGGGGGCCAACGTCCTGACTTTC TRBV7-8 . TRBJ2-6 TRBD1
CASSPRMSGPTTEAFF TGTGCCAGCAGCCCTAGGATGTCAGGGCCGACCACTGAAGCTTTCTTT TRBV11-2 . TRBJ1-1 .
CASSPPQRVYNEQFF TGTGCCAGCTCACCCCCCCAGCGGGTATACAATGAGCAGTTCTTC TRBV18 . TRBJ2-1 .
CASSPPQNTGELFF TGTGCCAGCAGCCCGCCACAGAACACCGGGGAGCTGTTTTTT TRBV7-3 . TRBJ2-2 .
CASSPQQVYGYTF TGTGCCAGCAGTCCCCAACAGGTCTATGGCTACACCTTC TRBV28 once TRBJ1-2 .
CASNLQGPNYGYTF TGTGCCAGCAACCTTCAGGGGCCTAACTATGGCTACACCTTC TRBV28 . TRBJ1-2 .
CAWSVGLLGGLEAFF TGTGCCTGGAGTGTAGGTCTTTTGGGGGGGCTTGAAGCTTTCTTT TRBV30 . TRBJ1-1 .
CASSIGDPSGEQFF TGTGCCAGTAGTATAGGCGACCCTAGCGGTGAGCAGTTCTTC TRBV19 . TRBJ2-1 TRBD2
CASSTGTGYNEQFF TGTGCCAGCAGTACCGGGACAGGGTACAATGAGCAGTTCTTC TRBV5-5 . TRBJ2-1 TRBD1
CASSFTSGREETQYF TGTGCCAGCAGCTTTACTAGCGGGAGAGAAGAGACCCAGTACTTC TRBV7-9 . TRBJ2-5 TRBD2
CASSLGTGVSGELFF TGCGCCAGCAGCTTGGGGACAGGGGTTTCCGGGGAGCTGTTTTTT TRBV5-1 . TRBJ2-2 TRBD1